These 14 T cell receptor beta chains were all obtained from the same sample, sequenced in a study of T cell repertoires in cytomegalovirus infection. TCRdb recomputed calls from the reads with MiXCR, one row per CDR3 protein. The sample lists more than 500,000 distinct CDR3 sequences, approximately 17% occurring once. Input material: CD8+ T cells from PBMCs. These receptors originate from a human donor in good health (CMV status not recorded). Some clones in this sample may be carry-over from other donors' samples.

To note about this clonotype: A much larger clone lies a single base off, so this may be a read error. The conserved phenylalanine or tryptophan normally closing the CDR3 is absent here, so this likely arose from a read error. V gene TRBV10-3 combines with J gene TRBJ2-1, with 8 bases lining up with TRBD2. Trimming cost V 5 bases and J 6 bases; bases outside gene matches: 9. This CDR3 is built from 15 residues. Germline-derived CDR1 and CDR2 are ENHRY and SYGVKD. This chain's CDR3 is CAISRTDRGGNEQFL. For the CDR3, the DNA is TGTGCCATCAGTCGGACCGATCGGGGGGGCAATGAGCAGTTCTTA.

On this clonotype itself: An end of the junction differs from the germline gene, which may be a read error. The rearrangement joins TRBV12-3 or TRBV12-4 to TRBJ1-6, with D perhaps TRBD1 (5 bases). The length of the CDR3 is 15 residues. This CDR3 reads CASGDSSSYNSHLHF. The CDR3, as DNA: TGTGCCAGCGGGGACTCGAGCTCCTATAATTCACACCTCCACTTT.

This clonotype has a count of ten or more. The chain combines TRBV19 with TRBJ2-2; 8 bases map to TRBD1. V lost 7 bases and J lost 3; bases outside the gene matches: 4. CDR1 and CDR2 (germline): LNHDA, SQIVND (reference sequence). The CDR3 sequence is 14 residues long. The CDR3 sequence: CASNRQGYTGELFF. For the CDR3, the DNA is TGTGCCAGTAACCGACAGGGGTACACCGGGGAGCTGTTTTTT.

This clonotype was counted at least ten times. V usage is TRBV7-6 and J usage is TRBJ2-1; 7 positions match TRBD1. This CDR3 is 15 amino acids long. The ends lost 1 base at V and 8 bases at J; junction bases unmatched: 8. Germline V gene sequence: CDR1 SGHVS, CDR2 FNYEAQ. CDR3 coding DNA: TGTGCCAGCAGCTTAGGACCCCGGACAGGTGATGAGCAGTTCTTC. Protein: CASSLGPRTGDEQFF.

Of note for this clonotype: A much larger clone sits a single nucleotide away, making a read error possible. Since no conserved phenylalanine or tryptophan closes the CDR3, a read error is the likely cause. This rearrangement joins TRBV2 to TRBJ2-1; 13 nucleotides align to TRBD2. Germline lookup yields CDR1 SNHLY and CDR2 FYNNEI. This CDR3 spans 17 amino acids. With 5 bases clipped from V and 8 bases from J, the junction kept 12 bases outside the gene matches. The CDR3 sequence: CASSSPGLAGMGDEQFL. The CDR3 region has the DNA TGTGCCAGCAGTTCCCCGGGACTAGCGGGAATGGGGGATGAGCAGTTCTTA.

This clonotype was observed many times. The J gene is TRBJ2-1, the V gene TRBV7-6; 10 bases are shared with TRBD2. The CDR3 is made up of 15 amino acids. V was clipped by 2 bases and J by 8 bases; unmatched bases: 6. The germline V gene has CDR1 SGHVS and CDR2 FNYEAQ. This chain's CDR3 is CASSLQREGRDEQFF. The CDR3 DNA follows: TGTGCCAGCAGCTTACAGCGGGAGGGCCGCGATGAGCAGTTCTTC.

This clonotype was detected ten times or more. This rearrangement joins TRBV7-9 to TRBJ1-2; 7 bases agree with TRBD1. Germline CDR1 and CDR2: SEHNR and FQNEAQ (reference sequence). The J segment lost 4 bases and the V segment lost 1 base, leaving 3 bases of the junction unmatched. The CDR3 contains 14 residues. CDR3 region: CASSLVGTAYGYTF. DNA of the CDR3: TGTGCCAGCAGCTTAGTGGGGACAGCCTATGGCTACACCTTC.

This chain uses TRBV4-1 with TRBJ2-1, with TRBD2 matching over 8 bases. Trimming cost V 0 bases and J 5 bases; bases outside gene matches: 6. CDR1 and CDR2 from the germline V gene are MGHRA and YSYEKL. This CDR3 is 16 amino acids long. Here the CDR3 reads CASSQDYGGGNNEQFF. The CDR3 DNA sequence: TGCGCCAGCAGCCAAGATTATGGCGGGGGGAACAATGAGCAGTTCTTC.

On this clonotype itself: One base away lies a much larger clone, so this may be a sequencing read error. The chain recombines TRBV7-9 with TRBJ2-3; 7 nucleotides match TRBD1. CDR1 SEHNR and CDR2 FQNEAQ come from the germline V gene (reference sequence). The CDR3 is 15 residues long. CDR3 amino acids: CASSLGGGITDMQYF. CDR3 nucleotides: TGTGCCAGCAGCTTAGGAGGGGGCATCACAGATATGCAGTATTTT.

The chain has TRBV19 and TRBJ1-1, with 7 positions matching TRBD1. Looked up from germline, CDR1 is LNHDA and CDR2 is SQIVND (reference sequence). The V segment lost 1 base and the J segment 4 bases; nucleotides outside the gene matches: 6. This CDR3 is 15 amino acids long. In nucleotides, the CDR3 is TGTGCCAGTAGTATAGCCTTGGACAGGACCACTGAAGCTTTCTTT. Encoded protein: CASSIALDRTTEAFF.

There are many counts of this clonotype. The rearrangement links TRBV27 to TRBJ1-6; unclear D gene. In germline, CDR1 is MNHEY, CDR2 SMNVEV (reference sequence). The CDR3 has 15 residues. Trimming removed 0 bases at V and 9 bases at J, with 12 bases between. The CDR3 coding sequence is TGTGCCAGCAGTTTATCGGCCGGGGAAGGTTCACCCCTCCACTTT. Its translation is CASSLSAGEGSPLHF.

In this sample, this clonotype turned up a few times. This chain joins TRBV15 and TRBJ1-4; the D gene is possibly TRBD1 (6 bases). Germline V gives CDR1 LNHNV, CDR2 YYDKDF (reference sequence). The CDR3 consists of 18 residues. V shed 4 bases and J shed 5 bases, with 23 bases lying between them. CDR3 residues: CATSTLKFSAGENEKLFF. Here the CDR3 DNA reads TGTGCCACCAGCACCTTGAAGTTTTCGGCAGGGGAGAATGAAAAACTGTTTTTT. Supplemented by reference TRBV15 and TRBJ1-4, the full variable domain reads DAMVIQNPRYQVTQFGKPVTLSCSQTLNHNVMYWYQQKSSQAPKLLFHYYDKDFNNEADTPDNFQSRRPNTSFCFLDIRSPGLGDTAMYLCATSTLKFSAGENEKLFFGSGTQLSVL.

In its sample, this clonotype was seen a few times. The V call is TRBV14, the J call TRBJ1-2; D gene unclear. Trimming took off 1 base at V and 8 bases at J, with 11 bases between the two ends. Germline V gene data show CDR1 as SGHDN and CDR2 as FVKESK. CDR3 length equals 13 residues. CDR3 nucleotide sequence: TGTGCCAGCAGCCAAGTCTCCCCGGGGGGCTACACCTTC. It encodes CASSQVSPGGYTF.

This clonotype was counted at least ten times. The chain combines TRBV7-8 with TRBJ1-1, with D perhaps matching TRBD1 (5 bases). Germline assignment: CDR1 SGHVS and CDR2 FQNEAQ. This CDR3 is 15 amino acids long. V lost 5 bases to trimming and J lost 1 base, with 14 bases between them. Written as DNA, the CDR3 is TGTGCCAGCAGCGCTACGCGGGGGACGAACACTGAAGCTTTCTTT. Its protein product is CASSATRGTNTEAFF.